This is a list of T cell receptor beta chains from one sample in a study of PD-L1 blockade in urothelial cancer. The repertoire was sequenced with immunoSEQ multiplex PCR; TCRdb's copy has only in-frame clones and lacks some. Of tens of thousands of clones in the sample, roughly 85% were seen once. Sequencing was performed on PBMCs, taken around atezolizumab (anti-PD-L1) treatment. All receptors come from a man in his sixties or seventies with urothelial cancer. Both conserved end residues are part of each CDR3. The D gene is left open where the match is weak. Size values are once, few and many counts, or a class for expanded clones, and some rows have none.

.	TRBV9	.	TRBJ2-7	CASSVGGAPYEQYF	TGTGCCAGCAGCGTAGGCGGGGCCCCCTACGAGCAGTACTTC
once	TRBV10-3	.	TRBJ2-7	CAISAGYRNEQYF	TGTGCCATCAGTGCGGGGTATCGAAACGAGCAGTACTTC
.	TRBV6-5	.	TRBJ1-1	CASRGGGNTEAFF	TGTGCCAGCAGAGGCGGGGGGAACACTGAAGCTTTCTTT
.	TRBV2	TRBD1	TRBJ2-3	CASTGQGADTQYF	TGTGCCAGCACGGGACAGGGGGCAGATACGCAGTATTTT
.	TRBV19	.	TRBJ1-1	CASTRRAGTLNTEAFF	TGTGCCAGTACCCGAAGGGCTGGGACATTGAACACTGAAGCTTTCTTT
few	TRBV7-9	.	TRBJ2-1	CASSLRGPSGGEQFF	TGTGCCAGCAGCCTACGAGGACCGTCCGGGGGTGAGCAGTTCTTC
.	TRBV7-9	.	TRBJ2-7	CASSKSLANEQYF	TGTGCCAGCAGCAAAAGTCTAGCGAACGAGCAGTACTTC
.	TRBV19	TRBD1	TRBJ2-2	CASSRGSNTGELFF	TGTGCCAGTAGCAGGGGGTCGAACACCGGGGAGCTGTTTTTT
.	TRBV19	.	TRBJ2-5	CASRMTGSGETQYF	TGTGCCAGTAGGATGACAGGATCAGGAGAGACCCAGTACTTC
.	TRBV6-1	TRBD1	TRBJ2-1	CASSEVRQGHEQFF	TGTGCCAGCAGTGAAGTTCGACAGGGTCATGAGCAGTTCTTC
.	TRBV29-1	TRBD1	TRBJ2-7	CSVEEGGQGSYEQYF	TGCAGCGTTGAAGAGGGGGGACAGGGATCCTACGAGCAGTACTTC
.	TRBV14	TRBD1	TRBJ2-7	CASSQMLPGQDYEQYF	TGTGCCAGCAGCCAGATGCTCCCGGGACAGGACTACGAGCAGTACTTC
.	TRBV5-1	TRBD1	TRBJ1-1	CASSWDRLNTEAFF	TGCGCCAGCAGCTGGGACAGACTGAACACTGAAGCTTTCTTT
.	TRBV7-2	.	TRBJ2-7	CASSLEALAYEQYF	TGTGCCAGCAGCTTAGAAGCTCTCGCCTACGAGCAGTACTTC
.	TRBV4-1	.	TRBJ2-3	CASSQDRTGESTDTQYF	TGCGCCAGCAGCCAAGATCGAACAGGAGAATCCACAGATACGCAGTATTTT
.	TRBV6-5	TRBD2	TRBJ2-3	CASSYTAGGPTDTQYF	TGTGCCAGCAGTTACACGGCGGGAGGGCCCACAGATACGCAGTATTTT
.	TRBV27	.	TRBJ2-2	CASTLDRLGTGELFF	TGTGCCAGCACCTTGGACAGATTAGGCACCGGGGAGCTGTTTTTT
medium-sized	TRBV29-1	TRBD2	TRBJ2-1	CSVASLAGHNEQFF	TGCAGCGTTGCGTCTCTAGCGGGACACAATGAGCAGTTCTTC
once	TRBV2	TRBD2	TRBJ2-7	CASGGILAHSSYEQYF	TGTGCCAGCGGGGGTATACTAGCGCACAGCTCCTACGAGCAGTACTTC
.	TRBV28	.	TRBJ2-1	CASKSNWRGHEQFF	TGTGCCAGCAAATCTAATTGGAGGGGCCATGAGCAGTTCTTC
.	TRBV6-1	.	TRBJ2-1	CASSEAPPHEQFF	TGTGCCAGCAGTGAAGCACCCCCACACGAGCAGTTCTTC
.	TRBV29-1	.	TRBJ2-3	CSVEEGLANTDTQYF	TGCAGCGTTGAAGAGGGGCTAGCGAACACAGATACGCAGTATTTT
few	TRBV19	.	TRBJ1-1	CASSARGAVMNTEAFF	TGTGCCAGTAGTGCCCGGGGGGCCGTAATGAACACTGAAGCTTTCTTT
.	TRBV10-1	TRBD1	TRBJ1-2	CASRAGTGDGYTF	TGCGCCAGCCGGGCCGGGACAGGGGACGGCTACACCTTC
.	TRBV18	TRBD1	TRBJ1-2	CASSPTTGQSNYGYTF	TGTGCCAGCTCACCTACGACGGGACAGAGTAACTATGGCTACACCTTC
.	TRBV28	TRBD1	TRBJ2-1	CASSADRGRVREQFF	TGTGCCAGCAGTGCCGACAGGGGGCGGGTACGTGAGCAGTTCTTC
.	TRBV28	TRBD1	TRBJ2-7	CASTGQGSLYEQYF	TGTGCCAGCACCGGACAGGGTTCTCTCTACGAGCAGTACTTC
.	TRBV18	.	TRBJ1-5	CASSPGGGDQPQHF	TGTGCCAGCTCACCGGGGGGGGGTGACCAGCCCCAGCATTTT
.	TRBV2	TRBD2	TRBJ2-1	CASNSGRTNNEQFF	TGTGCCAGCAATAGCGGGCGTACCAACAATGAGCAGTTCTTC
once	TRBV19	TRBD2	TRBJ2-1	CASSITSGSSYNEQFF	TGTGCCAGTAGTATTACTAGCGGGAGCTCCTACAATGAGCAGTTCTTC
.	TRBV5-6	.	TRBJ2-7	CASSFTSLEQYF	TGTGCCAGCAGCTTTACTAGCTTAGAGCAGTACTTC
.	TRBV6-1	.	TRBJ1-5	CASSEAGLKQPQHF	TGTGCCAGCAGTGAAGCGGGGCTTAAGCAGCCCCAGCATTTT
.	TRBV5-1	TRBD2	TRBJ2-1	CASRTSLNNEQFF	TGCGCCAGCAGGACTAGCTTAAACAATGAGCAGTTCTTC
.	TRBV28	.	TRBJ2-3	CASSFLWTNTQYF	TGTGCCAGCAGTTTTTTGTGGACAAATACGCAGTATTTT
.	TRBV27	TRBD2	TRBJ2-7	CASREGREAYEQYF	TGTGCCAGCAGAGAGGGGCGGGAGGCCTACGAGCAGTACTTC
once	TRBV9	TRBD2	TRBJ2-6	CASSPGGSVNVLTF	TGTGCCAGCAGCCCGGGGGGAAGCGTCAACGTCCTGACTTTC